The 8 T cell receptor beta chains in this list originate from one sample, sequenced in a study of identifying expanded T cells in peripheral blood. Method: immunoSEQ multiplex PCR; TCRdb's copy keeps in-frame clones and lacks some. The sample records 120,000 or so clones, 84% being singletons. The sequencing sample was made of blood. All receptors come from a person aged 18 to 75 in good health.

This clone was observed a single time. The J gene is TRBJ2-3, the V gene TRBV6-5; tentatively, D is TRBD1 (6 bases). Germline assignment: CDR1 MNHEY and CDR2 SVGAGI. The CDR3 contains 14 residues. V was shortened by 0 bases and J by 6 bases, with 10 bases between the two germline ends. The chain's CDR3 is CASSYSSQGDTQYF. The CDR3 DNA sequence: TGTGCCAGCAGTTACTCGAGCCAGGGGGATACGCAGTATTTT.

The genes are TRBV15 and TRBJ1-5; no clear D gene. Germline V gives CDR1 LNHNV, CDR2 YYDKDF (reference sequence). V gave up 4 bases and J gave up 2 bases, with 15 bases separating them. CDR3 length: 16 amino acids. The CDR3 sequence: CATSTDRPAGNQPQHF. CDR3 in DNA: TGTGCCACCAGCACTGACCGCCCGGCCGGCAATCAGCCCCAGCATTTT.

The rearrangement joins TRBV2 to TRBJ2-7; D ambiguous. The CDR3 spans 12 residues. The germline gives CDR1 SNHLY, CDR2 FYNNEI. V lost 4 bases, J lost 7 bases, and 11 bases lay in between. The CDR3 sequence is CASSVSLLEQYF. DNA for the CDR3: TGTGCCAGCAGTGTGTCATTACTTGAGCAGTACTTC.

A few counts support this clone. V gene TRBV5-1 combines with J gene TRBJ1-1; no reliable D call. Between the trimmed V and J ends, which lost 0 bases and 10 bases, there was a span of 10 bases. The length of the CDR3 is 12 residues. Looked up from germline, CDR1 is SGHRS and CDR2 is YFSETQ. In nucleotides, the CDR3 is TGCGCCAGCAGCTTGGACGGGTCCCGAGCTTTCTTT. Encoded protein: CASSLDGSRAFF.

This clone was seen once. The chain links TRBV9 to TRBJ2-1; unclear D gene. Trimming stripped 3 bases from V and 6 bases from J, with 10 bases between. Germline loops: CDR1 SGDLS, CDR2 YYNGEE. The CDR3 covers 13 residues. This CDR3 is CASSGVGPNEQFF. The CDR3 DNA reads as TGTGCCAGCAGCGGGGTGGGTCCCAATGAGCAGTTCTTC.

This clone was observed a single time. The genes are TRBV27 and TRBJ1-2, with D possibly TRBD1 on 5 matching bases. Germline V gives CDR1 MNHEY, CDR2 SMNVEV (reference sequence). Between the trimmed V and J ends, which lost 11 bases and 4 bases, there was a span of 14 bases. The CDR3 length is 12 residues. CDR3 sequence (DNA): TGTGCCGCCAGGGATTTTGTCTATGGCTACACCTTC. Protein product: CAARDFVYGYTF.

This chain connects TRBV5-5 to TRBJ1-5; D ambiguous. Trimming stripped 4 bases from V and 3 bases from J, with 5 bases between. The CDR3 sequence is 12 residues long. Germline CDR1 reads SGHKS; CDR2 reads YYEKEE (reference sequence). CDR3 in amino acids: CASSNNNQPQHF. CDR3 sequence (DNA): TGTGCCAGCAGCAACAACAATCAGCCCCAGCATTTT.

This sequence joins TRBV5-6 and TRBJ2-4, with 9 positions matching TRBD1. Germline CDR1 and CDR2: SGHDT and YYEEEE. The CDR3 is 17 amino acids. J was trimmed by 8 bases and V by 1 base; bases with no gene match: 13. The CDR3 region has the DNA TGTGCCAGCAGCTTGCGCCTCATAGGACAGGGGCGGCACATTCAGTACTTC. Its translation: CASSLRLIGQGRHIQYF.